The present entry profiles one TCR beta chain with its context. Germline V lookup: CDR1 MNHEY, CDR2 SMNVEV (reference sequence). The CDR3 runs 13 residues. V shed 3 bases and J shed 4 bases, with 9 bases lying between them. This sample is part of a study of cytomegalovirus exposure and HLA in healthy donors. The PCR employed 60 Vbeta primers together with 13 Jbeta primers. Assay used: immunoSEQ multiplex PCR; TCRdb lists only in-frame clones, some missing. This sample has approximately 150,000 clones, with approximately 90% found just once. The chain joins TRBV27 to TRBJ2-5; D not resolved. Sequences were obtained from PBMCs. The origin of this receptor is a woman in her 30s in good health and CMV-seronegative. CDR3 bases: TGTGCCAGCAGTTTGCACGAGCGAGAGACCCAGTACTTC. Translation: CASSLHERETQYF.